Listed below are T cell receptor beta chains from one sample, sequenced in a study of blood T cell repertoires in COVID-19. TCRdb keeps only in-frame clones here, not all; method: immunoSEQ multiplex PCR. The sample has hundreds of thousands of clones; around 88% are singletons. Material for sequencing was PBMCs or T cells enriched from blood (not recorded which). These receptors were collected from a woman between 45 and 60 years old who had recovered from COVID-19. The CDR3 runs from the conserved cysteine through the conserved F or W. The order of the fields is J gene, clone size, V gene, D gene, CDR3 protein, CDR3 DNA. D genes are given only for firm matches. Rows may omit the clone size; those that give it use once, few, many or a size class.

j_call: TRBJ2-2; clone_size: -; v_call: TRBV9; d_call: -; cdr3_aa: CASSAVGEANTGELFF; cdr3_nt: TGTGCCAGCAGCGCCGTCGGGGAGGCGAACACCGGGGAGCTGTTTTTT
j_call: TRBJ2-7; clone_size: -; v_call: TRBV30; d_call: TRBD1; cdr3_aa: CAWRNRQGATYEQYF; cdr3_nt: TGTGCCTGGAGGAACCGTCAGGGGGCCACCTACGAGCAGTACTTC
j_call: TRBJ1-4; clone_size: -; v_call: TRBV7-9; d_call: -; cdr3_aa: CASSSGQTATNEKLFF; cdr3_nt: TGTGCCAGCAGCTCAGGACAGACTGCAACTAATGAAAAACTGTTTTTT
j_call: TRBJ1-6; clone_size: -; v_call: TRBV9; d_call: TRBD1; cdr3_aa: CASSVDRANSPLHF; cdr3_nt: TGTGCCAGCAGCGTGGACAGGGCTAATTCACCCCTCCACTTT
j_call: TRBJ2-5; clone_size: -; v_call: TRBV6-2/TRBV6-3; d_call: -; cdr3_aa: CASSSEDQETQYF; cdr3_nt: TGTGCCAGCAGTTCCGAGGACCAAGAGACCCAGTACTTC
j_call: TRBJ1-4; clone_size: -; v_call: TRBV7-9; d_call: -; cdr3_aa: CASSLSGGPNEKLFF; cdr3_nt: TGTGCCAGCAGCTTAAGTGGTGGGCCTAATGAAAAACTGTTTTTT
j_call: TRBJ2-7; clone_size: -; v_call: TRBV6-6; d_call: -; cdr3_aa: CASSKQGYEQYF; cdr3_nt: TGTGCCAGCAGTAAGCAGGGCTACGAGCAGTACTTC
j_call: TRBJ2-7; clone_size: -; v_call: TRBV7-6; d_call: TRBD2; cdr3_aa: CASSGAGGFYEQYF; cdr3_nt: TGTGCCAGCTCCGGCGCGGGAGGATTTTACGAGCAGTACTTC
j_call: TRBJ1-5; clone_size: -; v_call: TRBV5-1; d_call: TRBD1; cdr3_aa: CASSQGAGRDQPQHF; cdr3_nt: TGCGCCAGCAGCCAGGGGGCAGGGAGGGACCAGCCCCAGCATTTT
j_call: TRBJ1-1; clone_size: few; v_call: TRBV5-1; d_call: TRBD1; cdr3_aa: CASSWTGQGFTEAFF; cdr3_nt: TGCGCCAGCAGCTGGACGGGACAGGGGTTCACTGAAGCTTTCTTT
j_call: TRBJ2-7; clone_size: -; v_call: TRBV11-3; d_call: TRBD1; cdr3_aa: CASSQWTGLNEQYF; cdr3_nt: TGTGCCAGCAGCCAGTGGACAGGGTTGAACGAGCAGTACTTC
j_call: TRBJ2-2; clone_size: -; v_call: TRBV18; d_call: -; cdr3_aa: CASSPRLTEAGELFF; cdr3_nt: TGTGCCAGCTCACCCAGGCTCACCGAAGCCGGGGAGCTGTTTTTT
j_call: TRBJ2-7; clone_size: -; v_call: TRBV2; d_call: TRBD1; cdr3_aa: CASSRQGYEQYF; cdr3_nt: TGTGCCAGCAGCAGACAGGGCTACGAGCAGTACTTC
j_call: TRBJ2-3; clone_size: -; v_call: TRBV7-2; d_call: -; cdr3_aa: CASSLAFGGGRDTQYF; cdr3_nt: TGTGCCAGCAGCTTAGCGTTTGGGGGGGGCCGGGATACGCAGTATTTT
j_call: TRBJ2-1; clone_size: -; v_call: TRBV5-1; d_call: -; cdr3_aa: CASSYSGPGDKEQFF; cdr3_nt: TGCGCCAGCAGCTACTCAGGGCCTGGGGACAAAGAGCAGTTCTTC
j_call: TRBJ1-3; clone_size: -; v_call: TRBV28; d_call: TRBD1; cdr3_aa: CASSLGDSGNTIYF; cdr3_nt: TGTGCCAGCAGTTTAGGGGACAGCGGAAACACCATATATTTT
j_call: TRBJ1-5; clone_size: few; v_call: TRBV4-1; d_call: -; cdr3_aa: CASSHEQEQVGRQPQHF; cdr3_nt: TGCGCCAGCAGCCACGAACAAGAACAGGTGGGGCGTCAGCCCCAGCATTTT
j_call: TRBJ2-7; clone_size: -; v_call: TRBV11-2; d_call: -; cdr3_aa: CASSPGSGTYEQYF; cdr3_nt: TGTGCCAGCAGCCCGGGGTCGGGGACCTACGAGCAGTACTTC
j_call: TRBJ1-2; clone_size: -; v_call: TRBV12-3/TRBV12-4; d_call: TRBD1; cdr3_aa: CASSSDRGSGYTF; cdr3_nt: TGTGCCAGCAGTTCCGACAGGGGGAGTGGCTACACCTTC
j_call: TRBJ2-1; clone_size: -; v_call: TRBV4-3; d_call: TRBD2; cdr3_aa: CASSQDPTSGRAHEQFF; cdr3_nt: TGCGCCAGCAGCCAAGATCCGACTAGCGGGAGGGCCCATGAGCAGTTCTTC
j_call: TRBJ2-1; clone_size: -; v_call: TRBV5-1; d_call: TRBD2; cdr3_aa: CASSPGTSDYNEQFF; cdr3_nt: TGCGCCAGCAGCCCCGGGACTAGCGACTACAATGAGCAGTTCTTC